Listed here are 7 T cell receptor beta chains from one sample, sequenced in a study of post-analysis software for immune sequencing data. No antigen has been assigned to these receptors. General study findings and limits: Among several TRBV segments more frequent in patients than controls were TRBV5-6, TRBV5-1 and TRBV20-1.

Prepared libraries of TCR beta cDNA carried unique molecular identifiers. Via MiXCR, TCRdb re-called the PCR reads, giving one row per CDR3 protein. The profile shows approximately 690,000 distinct CDR3 sequences, 59% of them singletons. The sequenced material came from blood. These receptors were taken from a girl aged 2-10 years with multiple sclerosis.

The chain recombines TRBV29-1 with TRBJ2-5, with D maybe TRBD2 (5 bases). V was clipped by 3 bases and J by 4 bases, with 12 bases between them. Germline CDR1 reads SQVTM; CDR2 reads ANQGSEA. The CDR3 is 13 amino acids. DNA for the CDR3: TGCAGCGTTGATGGCGGGTTGTCAGAGACCCAGTACTTC. Residues: CSVDGGLSETQYF.

The rearrangement uses TRBV3-1 and TRBJ2-4; a weak D match, TRBD1 (6 bases). The CDR3 spans 15 residues. From germline, CDR1 is LGHDT and CDR2 YNNKEL (reference sequence). Trimming cost V 6 bases and J 7 bases, with 19 bases left between them. In DNA form, the CDR3 reads TGTGCCAGCAGTCTCTCCGGGACAAATCCCAACATTCAGTACTTC. It yields the protein CASSLSGTNPNIQYF.

Only a few counts were recorded for this clonotype. This chain joins TRBV4-1 and TRBJ2-7; a possible D gene is TRBD1 (6 bases). The tail of the sequence fits TRBJ2-5 better, so the J call may be wrong. The CDR3 is made up of 15 amino acids. The germline V gene has CDR1 MGHRA and CDR2 YSYEKL. CDR3 residues: CASSQEGQFGETQYF. CDR3 coding DNA: TGCGCCAGCAGCCAAGAGGGACAATTTGGAGAGACCCAGTACTTC.

The CDR3 here is CASSQAPTAWQDSYNEQFF. The DNA of the CDR3 is TGTGCCAGCAGCCAAGCCCCCACGGCTTGGCAGGACTCCTACAATGAGCAGTTCTTC. This chain joins TRBV4-2 and TRBJ2-1; D not certain. V was trimmed by 1 base and J by 0 bases, leaving 19 bases between them. The CDR3 runs 19 residues. The V gene's germline CDR1 is LGHNA and CDR2 YNFKEQ.

V gene TRBV5-1 combines with J gene TRBJ2-7, with D possibly matching TRBD1 (5 bases). The V and J ends lost 7 bases and 5 bases respectively, with 16 bases between them. The CDR3 length is 13 residues. Germline V lookup: CDR1 SGHRS, CDR2 YFSETQ. The CDR3 bases are TGCGCCAGCTCCCAGGGTATTGTACACGAGCAGTACTTC. This codes for CASSQGIVHEQYF.

J is TRBJ2-7 and V is TRBV18; possible D gene TRBD1, 5 bases. V was cut by 2 bases and J by 0 bases, with 11 bases left in between. This CDR3 region has 15 residues. CDR1 KGHSH and CDR2 LQKENI come from the germline V gene. The CDR3 DNA is TGTGCCAGCTCACCATCCAGGGTAGCCTCCTACGAGCAGTACTTC. Protein product: CASSPSRVASYEQYF.

The gene calls are TRBV7-9 and TRBJ2-7; D not certain. Trimming cost V 1 base and J 0 bases, with 10 bases left between them. The germline V gene encodes CDR1 SEHNR and CDR2 FQNEAQ (reference sequence). This CDR3 contains 15 residues. The CDR3 here is CASSLVGGFSYEQYF. For the CDR3, the DNA is TGTGCCAGCAGCTTAGTTGGTGGTTTCTCCTACGAGCAGTACTTC.